This TCR beta chain was profiled in a study of T cell repertoires in cytomegalovirus infection. About the research overall: HLA-C-restricted CMV epitopes, recently identified, and well-studied HLA-B-restricted ones were used by the study. Indicated by public TCR beta signatures were CMV infection and matching HLA type. Study-wide points: Individuals carrying CMV plus the relevant HLA were identified by cumulative frequency of public TCR beta families. What dominated the ex vivo response were HLA-C-restricted CMV-specific TCR beta clonotypes.

Germline CDR1 reads SGHAT; CDR2 reads FQNNGV. The ends were cut back, 1 base at V and 7 bases at J, with 14 bases in the middle. The CDR3 sequence is 16 residues long. The table lists this clonotype with a count of one. Its cognate antigen is unknown. TCRdb ran MiXCR on the reads and lists one entry per CDR3 protein. The sample gives some 700,000 distinct CDR3 sequences, around 32% of which show up once; about 20% is in the top ten. This chain uses TRBV11-2 with TRBJ1-6; D is unresolved. The clonotype comes from a human donor in good health (CMV status not recorded). Some clones in this sample may be carry-over from other donors' samples. Here the sequenced sample was cultured PBMCs, taken from culture after CMV antigen stimulation. CDR3: CASSLGEGTRNSPLHF. For the CDR3, the DNA is TGTGCCAGCAGCTTAGGGGAGGGTACACGCAATTCACCCCTCCACTTT.